This is a list of T cell receptor beta chains from one sample in a study of T cell changes during pregnancy in multiple sclerosis. Profiled with immunoSEQ multiplex PCR; TCRdb holds only in-frame clones, not every one. The sample has about 70,000 clones, about 92% seen once; the top ten hold approximately 1.1%. Sequencing was performed on peripheral blood, taken in the third trimester of pregnancy. The receptors stem from a female donor with multiple sclerosis, enrolled in a pregnancy study. Both conserved end residues are part of each CDR3. The order of the fields is clone size, V gene, D gene, J gene, CDR3 DNA, CDR3 protein. D genes are given only for firm matches. Part of the rows lack a size; the others show once, few, many or a class for expanded clones.

size: NA; V: TRBV4-3; D: TRBD2; J: TRBJ2-6; DNA: TGCGCCAGCAGCCTCGCGGCGGGGGCTGGGGCCAACGTCCTGACTTTC; CDR3: CASSLAAGAGANVLTF
size: NA; V: TRBV27; D: NA; J: TRBJ2-7; DNA: TGTGCCAGCAGGTCCCGACCAGGCTACGAGCAGTACTTC; CDR3: CASRSRPGYEQYF
size: NA; V: TRBV19; D: TRBD1; J: TRBJ1-1; DNA: TGTGCCAGTGACAGGGTCGGCACTGAAGCTTTCTTT; CDR3: CASDRVGTEAFF
size: NA; V: TRBV30; D: TRBD2; J: TRBJ2-7; DNA: TGTGCCTGGAACGAGCGGGAGGTGTTGTACTTC; CDR3: CAWNEREVLYF
size: NA; V: TRBV28; D: NA; J: TRBJ1-1; DNA: TGTGCCAGCAGTCCGCACTCACTCGGGAACACTGAAGCTTTCTTT; CDR3: CASSPHSLGNTEAFF
size: NA; V: TRBV7-2; D: NA; J: TRBJ1-3; DNA: TGTGCCAGCAGCCCCCTAGTAATCTCGGGAAACACCATATATTTT; CDR3: CASSPLVISGNTIYF
size: NA; V: TRBV5-6; D: TRBD1; J: TRBJ1-1; DNA: TGTGCCAGCAGTTTTGACAGGGGTTTTTACACTGAAGCTTTCTTT; CDR3: CASSFDRGFYTEAFF
size: NA; V: TRBV19; D: TRBD1; J: TRBJ1-2; DNA: TGTGCCAGTAGGGTCCCACAGGGGGCAAGCTATGGCTACACCTTC; CDR3: CASRVPQGASYGYTF
size: NA; V: TRBV30; D: TRBD2; J: TRBJ2-7; DNA: TGTGCCTGGAGGATGACTAGCGGGTCCTACGAGCAGTACTTC; CDR3: CAWRMTSGSYEQYF
size: NA; V: TRBV6-5; D: TRBD2; J: TRBJ2-1; DNA: TGTGCCAGCAGTTCCGGACTAGCGGGAGGGTTCTTCGAGCAGTTCTTC; CDR3: CASSSGLAGGFFEQFF
size: NA; V: TRBV7-8; D: NA; J: TRBJ1-5; DNA: TGTGCCAGCAGCACCCCAGGGTTCCGCGATCAGCCCCAGCATTTT; CDR3: CASSTPGFRDQPQHF
size: NA; V: TRBV7-2; D: NA; J: TRBJ2-1; DNA: TGTGCCAGCAGCCCCAGGACTGGCCGTGGTGAGCAGTTCTTC; CDR3: CASSPRTGRGEQFF
size: NA; V: TRBV30; D: TRBD1; J: TRBJ1-1; DNA: TGTGCCTGGAGTGTACTCCGGACAGGGGGCGGTAGGAGCACTGAAGCTTTCTTT; CDR3: CAWSVLRTGGGRSTEAFF
size: NA; V: TRBV5-1; D: TRBD2; J: TRBJ2-3; DNA: TGCGCCAGCAGCTTTAGCGGGGGCACAGATACGCAGTATTTT; CDR3: CASSFSGGTDTQYF
size: NA; V: TRBV27; D: TRBD1; J: TRBJ1-2; DNA: TGTGCCAGCAGTTCGAGACAGGGGTGGGATGGCTACACCTTC; CDR3: CASSSRQGWDGYTF
size: NA; V: TRBV6-1; D: NA; J: TRBJ2-1; DNA: TGTGCCAGCCTCCCCGGGTTCGGGTCCTACAATGAGCAGTTCTTC; CDR3: CASLPGFGSYNEQFF
size: NA; V: TRBV11-2; D: TRBD2; J: TRBJ2-1; DNA: TGTGCCAGCAAGTGGGGGGGGAGCTCCTACAATGAGCAGTTCTTC; CDR3: CASKWGGSSYNEQFF
size: NA; V: TRBV19; D: TRBD1; J: TRBJ2-1; DNA: TGTGCCAGTAGTTATGGGACAGGGGACAATGAGCAGTTCTTC; CDR3: CASSYGTGDNEQFF
size: NA; V: TRBV30; D: TRBD2; J: TRBJ2-2; DNA: TGTGCCTGCTCCGCCCTAGCGGGAGCCGGGGAGCTGTTTTTT; CDR3: CACSALAGAGELFF
size: NA; V: TRBV2; D: NA; J: TRBJ2-4; DNA: TGTGCCAGCAGTGAGGCAGGGCGGCTAGCCAAAAACATTCAGTACTTC; CDR3: CASSEAGRLAKNIQYF
size: NA; V: TRBV27; D: NA; J: TRBJ2-1; DNA: TGTGCCAGCAGTCCTCGTCCCCCACAGGGCGAGGATGAGCAGTTCTTC; CDR3: CASSPRPPQGEDEQFF
size: NA; V: TRBV5-4; D: NA; J: TRBJ2-1; DNA: TGTGCCAGCTCTCCTCCTCTGGGGGCGGGAGTTTCTGACAATGAGCAGTTCTTC; CDR3: CASSPPLGAGVSDNEQFF
size: NA; V: TRBV6-5; D: TRBD1; J: TRBJ2-5; DNA: TGTGCCAGCAGTTACTCGGACAGGGGGAGGGGGACCCAGTACTTC; CDR3: CASSYSDRGRGTQYF
size: NA; V: TRBV2; D: NA; J: TRBJ2-5; DNA: TGTGCCAGCAGTGGTATAGCAGAGTCGTACCAAGAGACCCAGTACTTC; CDR3: CASSGIAESYQETQYF
size: NA; V: TRBV28; D: TRBD1; J: TRBJ2-2; DNA: TGTGCCAGCAGTTATGAGGGGGCCGGCGGGGAGCTGTTTTTT; CDR3: CASSYEGAGGELFF
size: NA; V: TRBV2; D: TRBD1; J: TRBJ1-3; DNA: TGTGCCAGCAGCCAAATTAGGACAGGGGGCGGTGGAAACACCATATATTTT; CDR3: CASSQIRTGGGGNTIYF
size: NA; V: TRBV2; D: NA; J: TRBJ1-2; DNA: TGTGCCAGCAGTGAGAGCCGGGACTGGTATGGCTACACCTTC; CDR3: CASSESRDWYGYTF
size: NA; V: TRBV28; D: NA; J: TRBJ1-2; DNA: TGTGCCAGCCGCGGGGTAACTACTAACTATGGCTACACCTTC; CDR3: CASRGVTTNYGYTF
size: NA; V: TRBV7-8; D: NA; J: TRBJ2-6; DNA: TGTGCCAGCAGCTGGGGGCAACGAGTTCTGACTTTC; CDR3: CASSWGQRVLTF
size: NA; V: TRBV9; D: NA; J: TRBJ1-3; DNA: TGTGCCAGCAGCTTCACCAGGGATTCTGGAAACACCATATATTTT; CDR3: CASSFTRDSGNTIYF
size: NA; V: TRBV27; D: NA; J: TRBJ1-4; DNA: TGTGCCAGCAGTCCCGACGGAGTTAATGAAAAACTGTTTTTT; CDR3: CASSPDGVNEKLFF
size: once; V: TRBV9; D: NA; J: TRBJ1-1; DNA: TGTGCCAGCAGCGTAGTACCCAACAGGGAAGCTTTCTTT; CDR3: CASSVVPNREAFF
size: NA; V: TRBV7-3; D: TRBD1; J: TRBJ1-2; DNA: TGTGCCAGCAGCCCCGACAGGGGACAAGGCTACACCTTC; CDR3: CASSPDRGQGYTF
size: NA; V: TRBV5-4; D: TRBD2; J: TRBJ2-7; DNA: TGTGCCAGCAGCTTTCACGGGAGGTTAAGGTTTCCATTACCCTACGAGCAGTACTTC; CDR3: CASSFHGRLRFPLPYEQYF
size: NA; V: TRBV11-3; D: TRBD2; J: TRBJ2-1; DNA: TGTGCCAGCAGCTTAGCCCCCGGGCTAGCGGACCACAATGAGCAGTTCTTC; CDR3: CASSLAPGLADHNEQFF
size: NA; V: TRBV2; D: TRBD2; J: TRBJ2-1; DNA: TGTGCCAGCAAAGCGGGAGAGGAGGACAATGAGCAGTTCTTC; CDR3: CASKAGEEDNEQFF
size: NA; V: TRBV28; D: TRBD1; J: TRBJ1-2; DNA: TGTGCCAGCGCCCCTGCGGGCAGGGGGCCGAATGGCTACACCTTC; CDR3: CASAPAGRGPNGYTF
size: NA; V: TRBV4-1; D: TRBD1; J: TRBJ2-7; DNA: TGCGCCAGCAGCCAAGTGGACAGGGAATCCTACGAGCAGTACTTC; CDR3: CASSQVDRESYEQYF
size: NA; V: TRBV11-2; D: NA; J: TRBJ2-5; DNA: TGTGCCAGCAGCTTAGGGCCCGGCGGGGTCGTGGAGACCCAGTACTTC; CDR3: CASSLGPGGVVETQYF
size: NA; V: TRBV10-1; D: TRBD1; J: TRBJ2-3; DNA: TGCGCCAGCAGCCAAACATCGGGACAGTTAACAGATACGCAGTATTTT; CDR3: CASSQTSGQLTDTQYF
size: NA; V: TRBV6-6; D: NA; J: TRBJ2-1; DNA: TGTGCCAGCAGTTACGGCAGGGAAAATGAGCAGTTCTTC; CDR3: CASSYGRENEQFF
size: NA; V: TRBV29-1; D: NA; J: TRBJ1-1; DNA: TGCAGCGTTGTGGAGCCACGAGGGCCCACTGAAGCTTTCTTT; CDR3: CSVVEPRGPTEAFF
size: NA; V: TRBV10-2; D: NA; J: TRBJ2-6; DNA: TGCGCCAGCAGTGAGTTTCAGGGTAGGACTGGGGCCAACGTCCTGACTTTC; CDR3: CASSEFQGRTGANVLTF
size: NA; V: TRBV6-6; D: TRBD2; J: TRBJ2-1; DNA: TGTGCCAGCAGTTACTCGGGCGGGAGGGGGAATGAGCAGTTCTTC; CDR3: CASSYSGGRGNEQFF
size: NA; V: TRBV5-6; D: TRBD2; J: TRBJ2-4; DNA: TGTGCCAGCAGCTCCCCGGGACTAGGCAAAAACATTCAGTACTTC; CDR3: CASSSPGLGKNIQYF